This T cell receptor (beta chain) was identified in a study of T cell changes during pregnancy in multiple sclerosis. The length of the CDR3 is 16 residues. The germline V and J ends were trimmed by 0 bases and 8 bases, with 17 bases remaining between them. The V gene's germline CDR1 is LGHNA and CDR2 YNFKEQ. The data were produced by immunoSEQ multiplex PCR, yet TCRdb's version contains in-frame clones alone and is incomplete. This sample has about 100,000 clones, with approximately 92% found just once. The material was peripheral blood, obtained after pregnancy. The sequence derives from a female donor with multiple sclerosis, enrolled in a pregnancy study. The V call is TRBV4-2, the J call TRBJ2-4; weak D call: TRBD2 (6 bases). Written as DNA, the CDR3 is TGTGCCAGCAGCCAAGATTCGTCGGGCAGGGAGGACATTCAGTACTTC. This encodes CASSQDSSGREDIQYF.